The clone carrying this T cell receptor beta chain was recorded a few times. Its specificity is unknown. TCR beta CDR3 regions were amplified from RNA. HTBI primers were employed in a first-round RT-PCR of the TCR CDR3. TCRdb reprocessed the multiplex PCR reads via MiXCR and lists one record per CDR3 protein. The data hold approximately 400,000 distinct CDR3 sequences, with 14% observed a single time. This sample was included in a study of T cells in Graves' hyperthyroidism and ophthalmopathy. Turning to the study itself: Blood from the periphery was taken at initial diagnosis, before any treatment. Overall study results and limits: Blood also showed most of the thyroid clonotypes that were expanded above 0.001.

Germline V gene data show CDR1 as ENHRY and CDR2 as SYGVKD. This CDR3 is built from 15 residues. V dropped 4 bases and J dropped 6 bases, with 19 bases sitting between them. The specimen sequenced was blood. The clonotype originates from a woman aged 55-69 years with Graves' hyperthyroidism. The rearrangement joins TRBV10-3 to TRBJ2-7; the D is unclear. CDR3 sequence reads: CAISAPAGRSSEQYF. The DNA of the CDR3 is TGTGCCATCAGTGCCCCGGCTGGTCGGTCTTCCGAGCAGTACTTC.